This T cell receptor beta chain stems from a study of lymphopenia after photon versus proton radiotherapy. V was trimmed by 0 bases and J by 4 bases, leaving 4 bases between them. CDR3 length equals 13 residues. Per germline, CDR1 SEHNR and CDR2 FQNEAQ (reference sequence). Clones were sequenced by immunoSEQ multiplex PCR, and TCRdb holds only the in-frame ones, with some missing. The sample lists 160,000 or so clones, approximately 90% occurring once. The sample consisted of peripheral blood, taken from a patient treated with photon-based radiotherapy. The V gene is TRBV7-9, the J gene TRBJ1-3; D is uncertain. The clonotype originates from a man aged 50-60 years with gastric cancer. The CDR3, as DNA: TGTGCCAGCAGCTTAGCAGGGGGAAACACCATATATTTT. It specifies CASSLAGGNTIYF.